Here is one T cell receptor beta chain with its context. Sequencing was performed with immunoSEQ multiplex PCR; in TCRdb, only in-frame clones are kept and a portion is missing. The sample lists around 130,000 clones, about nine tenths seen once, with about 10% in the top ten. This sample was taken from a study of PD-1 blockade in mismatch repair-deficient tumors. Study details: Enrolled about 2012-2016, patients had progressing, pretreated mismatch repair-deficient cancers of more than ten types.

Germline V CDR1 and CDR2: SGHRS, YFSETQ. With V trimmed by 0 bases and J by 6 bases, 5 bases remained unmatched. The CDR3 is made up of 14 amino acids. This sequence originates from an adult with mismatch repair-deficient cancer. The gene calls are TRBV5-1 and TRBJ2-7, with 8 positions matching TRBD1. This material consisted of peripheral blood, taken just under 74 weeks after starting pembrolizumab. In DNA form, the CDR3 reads TGCGCCAGCAGCTTGGCGACAGGGGTTGGCGAGCAGTACTTC. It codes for CASSLATGVGEQYF.